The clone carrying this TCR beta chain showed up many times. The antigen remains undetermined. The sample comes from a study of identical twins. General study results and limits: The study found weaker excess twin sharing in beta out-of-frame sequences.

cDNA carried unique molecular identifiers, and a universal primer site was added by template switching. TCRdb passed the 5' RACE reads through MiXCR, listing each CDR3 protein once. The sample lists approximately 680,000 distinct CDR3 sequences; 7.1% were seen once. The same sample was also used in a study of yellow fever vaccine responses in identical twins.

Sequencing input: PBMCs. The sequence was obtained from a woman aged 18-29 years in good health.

Written as DNA, the CDR3 is TGTGCCAGCAGCTTAAATTTTCTCTCCTCCTACAATGAGCAGTTCTTC. Translation: CASSLNFLSSYNEQFF. The V call is TRBV7-2, the J call TRBJ2-1; D not certain. V was shortened by 2 bases and J by 0 bases, with 11 bases between the two germline ends. Germline V gene sequence: CDR1 SGHTA, CDR2 FQGNSA. The CDR3 totals 16 residues.